This T cell receptor (beta chain) was captured by sequencing in a study of shared clonotypes between healthy human individuals (dated by TCRdb to the early 2020s). For the wider study: Two women and a few men aged 18 to 49 years were included in the cohort. For each donor, three plates each were used for CD4 naive and CD4 memory, two plates were used for CD8 naive, and one plate was used for CD8 memory. To estimate repertoire size and how much clonotypes are shared between individuals, the study performed deep sequencing of blood TCR repertoires from roughly five healthy adults. To increase sequencing depth and limit assay-specific biases, different laboratories used diverse techniques to prepare libraries and sequence TCR repertoires. Leukapheresis yielded between about 0.94 and 10 billion PBMCs per donor. The study at large found these results: Larger estimated clonotype richness was generally found for naive subsets than for memory subsets. Pairwise subsampling indicated that sequencing depth was expected to affect the degree of clonotype sharing among donors. The genetic and exposure-history diversity represented was limited by the small number of donors. Clonotypes shared by all four sorted-subset donors showed higher generation probabilities than non-shared clonotypes. Sampling was restricted to blood, and TCR repertoires in tissue are likely to differ from TCR repertoires in blood. Rarefaction of sorted-subset datasets indicated incomplete sequencing despite the large sequencing depth. Across four donors, 4.5% to 6.5% of naive CD4, 3.5% of naive CD8, roughly 2.3% of memory CD4, and 0.4% of memory CD8 clonotypes were shared.

Donors were healthy HIV-negative adults with no recently reported acute infections or vaccinations. Every donor was a Caucasian adult residing in Nashville, Tennessee, USA. CD4+ T cells were enriched by magnetic negative selection; naive cells were then positively selected on CD45RA, and the negative fraction formed the memory subset. Blood was obtained by leukapheresis, after which PBMCs were separated by Ficoll-Histopaque density gradient centrifugation and cryopreserved in liquid nitrogen vapor phase. Purity and quantity of every magnetically sorted T cell population were checked by analytical flow cytometry. Each sorted fraction had its genomic DNA isolated and then quantified by UV absorbance on a Nanodrop 2000c. To note about this clone: Its binding antigen is unknown. No quality values exist for individual bases; no much larger clone is one base distant.

V drops 1 base and J drops 2 bases, leaving 14 bases in between. The CDR3 sequence holds 16 residues, the cysteine and phenylalanine included. Just CDR3 DNA is preserved here, 48 bases in frame from base 1. According to the germline V gene, CDR1 reads SGDLS and CDR2 reads YYNGEE. TCR CDR3 regions were amplified from genomic DNA by multiplex PCR using the deep immunoSEQ assay. Extracted genomic DNA from each cell subset was spread evenly across all wells of several immunoSEQ 96-well plates, with each plate serving as a replicate. For sorted subsets, approximately 200 ng of genomic DNA, equivalent to around 29,000 T cell genomes, went into each replicate PCR. Purified libraries were measured with a Qubit 3.0 fluorometer, size-checked on a Bioanalyzer 2100, and measured again with the KAPA Library Quantification kit. A separate single-read 150-cycle Illumina NextSeq 550 flow cell was used to sequence each immunoSEQ 96-well plate. The authors processed their data as follows. Because the immunoSEQ output held only junctional sequences and lacked quality scores, the filtering could not match the filtering applied to full-length reads. To assign V/J genes and CDR3, sequences were annotated using PyIR, a Python wrapper for IgBLAST v1.9, with IMGT germline references. Reads with weak V/J assignments (E-value above 1e-6), missing CDR3, stop codons, out-of-frame junctions, or ambiguous translated residues were removed. A V3J clonotype was defined by an identical inferred V gene, J gene, and CDR3 amino acid sequence. Percentage overlap between repertoires was computed as shared unique clonotypes divided by the size of the smaller repertoire. Repertoire richness was assessed with RTK rarefaction, the Chao1 estimator, and Recon v2.1 estimates of unobserved clonotypes. Generation probabilities for all TCRbeta clonotypes obtained by the gDNA method from several donors were computed using OLGA. TCRdb mirrors the immuneACCESS table, restricted to in-frame sequences. Some clones are absent from its copies; in checked studies, under half trace to an unresolved V gene, and the reason for the others is unknown. Clonal size and the V and J genes are those of that table, whereas D and trimming came from the DNA. In all, the sample holds some 2,500,000 clones, and roughly 93% of those were seen once. The ten most abundant clones make up 0.36% of the sample.

This receptor was identified in a man between 18 and 35 years old in good health. Some clones in this sample may be carry-over from other donors' samples. What was sequenced was naive CD4+ T cells from PBMCs. The cell subset or site tag for this specimen amounts to: CD45RA+ positively selected. The rearranged segments are TRBV9 and TRBJ2-3; D gene: possibly TRBD2, on 5 matching bases. The CDR3 amino acid sequence is: CASSVQAAPPTDTQYF. The sequenced DNA: TGTGCCAGCAGCGTACAAGCGGCCCCCCCCACAGATACGCAGTATTTT.